These T cell receptor beta chains were read from a single sample in a study of identical twins. TCRdb passed the 5' RACE reads through MiXCR, listing each CDR3 protein once. Altogether just over 500,000 distinct CDR3 sequences are present, roughly 21% being singletons, with the ten largest covering about 0.91%. This sample also appeared in a second study, on T cells expressing NK-cell markers.

Sequencing used CD4+ T cells sorted from blood. The origin of the receptors is a woman in her late teens or twenties in good health. CDR3s include the opening cysteine and the closing phenylalanine or tryptophan. The D gene is left open where the match is weak. Some rows have no size entry. The others give once, few or many, or a class for an expanded clone.

d_call clone_size j_call v_call cdr3_nt cdr3_aa
- - TRBJ2-7 TRBV7-9 TGTGCCAGCAGCTTAAGCACTGTGTCCTACGAGCAGTACTTC CASSLSTVSYEQYF
TRBD2 - TRBJ2-2 TRBV10-3 TGTGCCATCAGTGGGGGCTTGACTAGCGGACCCAACTCGAACACCGGGGAGCTGTTTTTT CAISGGLTSGPNSNTGELFF
- - TRBJ1-1 TRBV18 TGTGCCAGCTCACCACAGCGGTCGAACACTGAAGCTTTCTTT CASSPQRSNTEAFF
- - TRBJ1-1 TRBV12-3/TRBV12-4 TGTGCCAGCAGTCTCAGTCCCGCCAGGGGCCTAAGCGCTGAAGCTTTCTTT CASSLSPARGLSAEAFF
TRBD2 few TRBJ2-3 TRBV20-1 TGCAGTGCCTCCCCAACGGTAGCGGGAGAGTATAATACGCAGTATTTT CSASPTVAGEYNTQYF
- - TRBJ2-2 TRBV4-1 TGCGCCAGCAGCCAACCAAACTACGTCGGCACCGGGGAGCTGTTTTTT CASSQPNYVGTGELFF
- few TRBJ2-7 TRBV25-1 TGTGCCAGCAGACAGGCCTACGAGCAGTACTTC CASRQAYEQYF
- few TRBJ2-7 TRBV27 TGTGCCAGCAGTGGAGCCACCCGGGTGCAGTACTTC CASSGATRVQYF
- few TRBJ1-1 TRBV6-6 TGTGCCAGCAGACCAGGGTTCGCCACTGAAGCTTTCTTT CASRPGFATEAFF
- few TRBJ2-3 TRBV5-1 TGCGCCAGCAGCCTGGTGGGCGAGGCAGATACGCAGTATTTT CASSLVGEADTQYF
- - TRBJ2-7 TRBV20-1 TGCAGTGCTAGAGATCCTGCGCGGAGCACCTACGAGCAGTACTTC CSARDPARSTYEQYF
- many TRBJ2-3 TRBV7-3 TGTGCCAGCAGCTTAGGTTCCTACGCCACAGATACGCAGTATTTT CASSLGSYATDTQYF
- - TRBJ1-5 TRBV5-8 TGTGCCAGCAGCTTGGAAGGGCCACCAAGCAATCAGCCCCAGCATTTT CASSLEGPPSNQPQHF
- few TRBJ1-1 TRBV10-3 TGTGCCATCAGTGAGGGGGTAGGAGCGGCGAACACTGAAGCTTTCTTT CAISEGVGAANTEAFF
- - TRBJ1-2 TRBV6-5 TGTGCCAGCAGTTACGGGCAAGACCTCTATGGCTACACCTTC CASSYGQDLYGYTF
TRBD2 - TRBJ2-3 TRBV6-5 TGTGCCAGCAGTTACTCGGCTAGCGGGGGGGGCACAGATACGCAGTATTTT CASSYSASGGGTDTQYF
- - TRBJ1-2 TRBV7-9 TGTGCCAGCAGCCCACCCTTTAACTATGGCTACACCTTC CASSPPFNYGYTF
TRBD2 few TRBJ2-5 TRBV7-9 TGTGCCAGCAGCTTACGCCTAGCGGGGATAGAGACCCAGTACTTC CASSLRLAGIETQYF
- - TRBJ2-7 TRBV3-1 TGTGCCAGCAGCCGAATACAGGGTTATACCTACGAGCAGTACTTC CASSRIQGYTYEQYF
- - TRBJ1-2 TRBV6-5 TGTGCCAGCAGTTACGACGGACGCTACACCTTC CASSYDGRYTF
- - TRBJ2-7 TRBV30 TGTGCCTGGAGTGACCCGACAATTTATTACGAGCAGTACTTC CAWSDPTIYYEQYF
TRBD2 many TRBJ2-3 TRBV20-1 TGCAGTGCTAGAGGGATAGCGGGGGACACAGATACGCAGTATTTT CSARGIAGDTDTQYF
TRBD1 few TRBJ2-3 TRBV14 TGTGCCAGCAGCCAGACAGGGAAGGATACGCAGTATTTT CASSQTGKDTQYF
TRBD2 few TRBJ2-1 TRBV20-1 TGCAGTGCTATTGGAGCGGGAGTCCCAAATGAGCAGTTCTTC CSAIGAGVPNEQFF
TRBD2 - TRBJ2-3 TRBV7-8 TGTGCCAGCAGCGTAAAGCCGCGGGGGGAAGATACGCAGTATTTT CASSVKPRGEDTQYF